Presented here are 10 T cell receptor beta chains from one specimen sequenced in a study of long-term antiretroviral therapy in people with HIV. A v3.0 immunoSEQ assay was performed at survey level. The protocol was immunoSEQ multiplex PCR, while the TCRdb copy is restricted to in-frame clones and leaves out a portion. The sample consists of 20,000 to 25,000 clones, less than 80% of them appearing once. Sequenced material: unsorted PBMCs, taken 1.2 years after starting antiretroviral therapy. The receptors shown here come from a woman aged 40 to 50 with HIV.

This clone occurred a few times. The chain employs TRBV7-9 and TRBJ2-3, with D possibly TRBD1 on 5 matching bases. V was trimmed by 5 bases and J by 2 bases, leaving 14 bases between them. CDR3 length: 15 amino acids. Germline V gives CDR1 SEHNR, CDR2 FQNEAQ (reference sequence). In DNA form, the CDR3 reads TGTGCCAGCAGCCATCTACAGGACGCCACAGATACGCAGTATTTT. Its protein is CASSHLQDATDTQYF.

This chain links TRBV10-3 with TRBJ1-1, with TRBD1 as a possible D gene (6 bases). Germline V gene sequence: CDR1 ENHRY, CDR2 SYGVKD. The V and J ends lost 8 bases and 4 bases respectively, with 14 bases between them. The CDR3 spans 13 residues. CDR3 sequence: CAIAGAEGTEAFF. In nucleotides, the CDR3 is TGTGCCATCGCAGGGGCCGAGGGCACTGAAGCTTTCTTT.

The chain links TRBV6-5 to TRBJ1-1; possibly TRBD1 for D (6 bases). Germline assignment: CDR1 MNHEY and CDR2 SVGAGI. CDR3 length equals 11 residues. The V end lost 7 bases, the J end lost 7 bases, and 10 bases lay between the germline ends. The CDR3 coding sequence is TGTGCCAGCACCGCAGGGGTTGAAGCTTTCTTT. Protein sequence: CASTAGVEAFF.

V and J are TRBV6-1 and TRBJ1-4, with 8 bases fitting TRBD1. Germline-derived CDR1 and CDR2 are MNHNS and SASEGT. Losses at the gene ends were 10 bases for V and 8 bases for J; bases not matched to a gene: 15. This CDR3 has 15 amino acids. The CDR3 loop is CATAEPGQEEEKLFF. CDR3 in DNA: TGTGCCACCGCCGAACCGGGACAGGAAGAAGAAAAACTGTTTTTT.

This clone is medium-sized by share. The J gene is TRBJ2-2, the V gene TRBV7-9; 9 positions agree with TRBD1. CDR3 length equals 17 residues. The ends lost 5 bases at V and 4 bases at J; junction bases unmatched: 11. Germline V lookup: CDR1 SEHNR, CDR2 FQNEAQ (reference sequence). The CDR3 spells CASSQIGQGWSTGELFF. The CDR3 coding sequence is TGTGCCAGCAGCCAAATCGGACAGGGGTGGAGCACCGGGGAGCTGTTTTTT.

The gene calls are TRBV5-8 and TRBJ1-4; D gene unclear. The length of the CDR3 is 15 residues. Between the trimmed V and J ends, which lost 0 bases and 3 bases, there was a span of 9 bases. Germline V gene data show CDR1 as SGHTS and CDR2 as YDEGEE. The CDR3 here is CASSLGSNANEKLFF. DNA for the CDR3: TGTGCCAGCAGCTTGGGCTCCAATGCTAATGAAAAACTGTTTTTT.

This clone was seen more than once but under ten times. J is TRBJ2-6 and V is TRBV14, with a weak D call TRBD1 (5 bases). The length of the CDR3 is 16 residues. Deletions cut 1 base from V and 1 base from J, with 8 bases between. In germline, CDR1 is SGHDN, CDR2 FVKESK. CDR3 in DNA: TGTGCCAGCAGCCAAGGGACAACGTCTGGGGCCAACGTCCTGACTTTC. Its translation: CASSQGTTSGANVLTF. The full variable domain, its missing parts supplied by reference TRBV14 and TRBJ2-6, is EAGVTQFPSHSVIEKGQTVTLRCDPISGHDNLYWYRRVMGKEIKFLLHFVKESKQDESGMPNNRFLAERTGGTYSTLKVQPAELEDSGVYFCASSQGTTSGANVLTFGAGSRLTVL.

The chain recombines TRBV9 with TRBJ2-1; possibly TRBD2 for D (5 bases). CDR1 and CDR2 from the germline V gene are SGDLS and YYNGEE. This CDR3 comprises 16 residues. The ends were cut back, 0 bases at V and 1 base at J, with 11 bases in the middle. DNA for the CDR3: TGTGCCAGCAGCGTAGCACCGGGAAGTTCCTACAATGAGCAGTTCTTC. Protein: CASSVAPGSSYNEQFF.

This clone showed up just a few times. This sequence joins TRBV7-2 and TRBJ1-1; D is ambiguous. Germline V lookup: CDR1 SGHTA, CDR2 FQGNSA. The CDR3 extends over 13 amino acids. With 1 base removed from V and 3 bases from J, the gap between germline ends came to 6 bases. CDR3 sequence reads: CASSLDTYTEAFF. DNA of the CDR3: TGTGCCAGCAGCTTAGACACCTACACTGAAGCTTTCTTT. The full variable domain, with the rest looked up from reference TRBV7-2 and TRBJ1-1, is GAGVSQSPSNKVTEKGKDVELRCDPISGHTALYWYRQSLGQGLEFLIYFQGNSAPDKSGLPSDRFSAERTGGSVSTLTIQRTQQEDSAVYLCASSLDTYTEAFFGQGTRLTVV.

The chain couples TRBV5-1 to TRBJ1-2, with 10 bases lining up with TRBD1. Per germline, CDR1 SGHRS and CDR2 YFSETQ. The V gene end was trimmed by 6 bases and the J gene end by 7 bases; junction bases not matched to a gene: 3. The CDR3 has 12 residues. CDR3 protein: CASTGTGAGYTF. The CDR3 region has the DNA TGCGCCAGCACCGGGACAGGGGCTGGCTACACCTTC.